A single sample is the source of the 20 T cell receptor beta chains below, sequenced in a study of T-cell memory formation after mild COVID-19. TCRdb re-called the 5' RACE reads through MiXCR, storing one row per CDR3 protein. The sample lists a few hundred thousand distinct CDR3 sequences; 16% were seen once. Material: PBMCs or a T cell subset sorted from them (not recorded which). These receptor sequences come from a man younger than 35 who had mild COVID-19 (a few samples of this study predate the infection). Cell type and time point are not known.

CDR3 region: CASSYLGQPYEQYF. CDR3 DNA: TGTGCCAGCAGTTACTTGGGACAACCCTACGAGCAGTACTTC. V usage is TRBV6-2 or TRBV6-3 and J usage is TRBJ2-7; D possibly corresponds to TRBD1 (6 bases). Per the germline V gene, CDR1 is MNHEY and CDR2 is SVGEGT. Trimming stripped 1 base from V and 2 bases from J, with 9 bases between. CDR3 length: 14 residues.

This clonotype was found a few times. The V and J genes are TRBV29-1 and TRBJ1-1, with D possibly TRBD1 on 6 matching bases. Germline V gene data show CDR1 as SQVTM and CDR2 as ANQGSEA. V shed 1 base and J shed 1 base, with 16 bases lying between them. CDR3 length equals 16 residues. Written as DNA, the CDR3 is TGCAGCGTTGAAGCGAGGGGGAGGCGGGCGAACACTGAAGCTTTCTTT. It translates to CSVEARGRRANTEAFF.

CDR3 nucleotide sequence: TGCGCCAGCAGCCGACTAGACAGGGTGAACGAGCAGTACGTC. Protein sequence: CASSRLDRVNEQYV. This chain joins TRBV4-3 and TRBJ2-7, with a tentative D call TRBD1 (7 bases). Trimming left V 4 bases short and J 5 bases short, with 15 bases between. CDR3 length equals 14 residues. Germline V CDR1 and CDR2: LGHNA, YSLEER.

This clonotype was seen a few times. CDR3 DNA sequence: TGTGCCAGCAGTTTCGAGAGGCGGACTGAAGCTTTCTTT. Protein: CASSFERRTEAFF. The chain combines TRBV12-3 or TRBV12-4 with TRBJ1-1; D not resolved. The CDR3 sequence is 13 residues long. Trimming left V 3 bases short and J 5 bases short, with 10 bases between.

Only a few counts were recorded for this clonotype. V is TRBV4-1 and J is TRBJ2-3; no clear D. The CDR3 sequence is 16 residues long. Per germline, CDR1 MGHRA and CDR2 YSYEKL. The V end was cut by 0 bases, the J end by 1 base, with 11 bases between. CDR3 region: CASSQEQLVRTDTQYF. CDR3 nucleotides: TGCGCCAGCAGCCAAGAACAGCTTGTTCGCACAGATACGCAGTATTTT.

V usage is TRBV5-1 and J usage is TRBJ1-1; possible D gene TRBD1, 6 bases. The CDR3 sequence is 16 residues long. The V gene's germline CDR1 is SGHRS and CDR2 YFSETQ. V lost 4 bases and J lost 1, with 17 bases in between. The CDR3: CASSEPRLGANTEAFF. DNA of the CDR3: TGCGCCAGCAGCGAGCCCAGGTTGGGGGCGAACACTGAAGCTTTCTTT.

This chain links TRBV20-1 with TRBJ1-4; the D gene is possibly TRBD1 (6 bases). CDR1 and CDR2 from the germline V gene are DFQATT and SNEGSKA (reference sequence). This CDR3 spans 13 amino acids. V was trimmed by 6 bases and J by 4 bases, leaving 12 bases between them. CDR3 sequence (DNA): TGCAGTGCGGCGGACAGCAATAATGAAAAACTGTTTTTT. As protein: CSAADSNNEKLFF.

As DNA, the CDR3 is TGCAGCGTTGTTCAGGGAACAGGTGGCTACACCTTC. Translated: CSVVQGTGGYTF. The chain links TRBV29-1 to TRBJ1-2; TRBD1 might be the D (5 bases). The ends were cut back, 4 bases at V and 7 bases at J, with 13 bases in the middle. Germline V CDR1 and CDR2: SQVTM, ANQGSEA. The CDR3 sequence is 12 residues long.

This clonotype has a count of ten or more. The chain uses TRBV12-3 or TRBV12-4 and TRBJ2-3, with TRBD1 matching over 10 bases. Trimming cost V 5 bases and J 1 base; bases outside gene matches: 3. This CDR3 has 15 residues. CDR3 in amino acids: CASSVTGGGTDTQYF. The CDR3 coding sequence is TGTGCCAGCAGTGTGACAGGGGGCGGCACAGATACGCAGTATTTT.

In nucleotides, the CDR3 is TGCGCCAGCAGTCGCAAGAACTTTAGCTCCTACGAGCAGTACGTC. Residues: CASSRKNFSSYEQYV. The chain carries TRBV23-1 and TRBJ2-7, with D unclear. TRBV23-1 is an open reading frame whose function is uncertain. The CDR3 has 15 amino acids. V lost 4 bases and J lost 0, with 13 bases in between.

V is TRBV7-2 and J is TRBJ2-4; no clear D. V was clipped by 1 base and J by 8 bases, with 12 bases between them. This CDR3 is 14 amino acids long. CDR1 and CDR2 from the germline V gene are SGHTA and FQGNSA. The CDR3 sequence: CASSLGHRQYIQYF. The CDR3 DNA reads TGTGCCAGCAGCTTAGGGCACCGGCAATACATTCAGTACTTC.

This chain links TRBV20-1 with TRBJ2-1, with 9 bases aligning to TRBD2. With 5 bases clipped from V and 0 bases from J, the junction kept 11 bases outside the gene matches. In germline, CDR1 is DFQATT, CDR2 SNEGSKA (reference sequence). The CDR3 has 17 amino acids. The CDR3 DNA is TGCAGTGCTGGCATAGCGGGGGCCCGTAGCTCCTACAATGAGCAGTTCTTC. It yields the protein CSAGIAGARSSYNEQFF.

This clonotype was seen only a few times. The chain is built from TRBV6-2 or TRBV6-3 and TRBJ1-5; D is unclear. This CDR3 region has 13 residues. CDR1 is MNHEY, CDR2 SVGEGT, per germline. The V gene lost 5 bases and the J gene lost 0 bases, with 5 bases spanning the gap. The CDR3 DNA reads as TGTGCCAGCAGTGACTATAGCAATCAGCCCCAGCATTTT. Residues: CASSDYSNQPQHF.

The rearrangement joins TRBV20-1 to TRBJ2-3, with TRBD2 matching 15 bases. Germline values: CDR1 DFQATT, CDR2 SNEGSKA (reference sequence). CDR3 size: 15 residues. Unmatched junction bases numbered 9, after V lost 5 bases and J lost 9 bases. The CDR3 region is CSAAQGLAGGGTQYF. DNA for the CDR3: TGCAGTGCTGCCCAGGGACTAGCGGGGGGAGGGACGCAGTATTTT.

The V and J genes are TRBV10-3 and TRBJ2-7, with D unresolved. V was clipped by 3 bases and J by 2 bases, with 8 bases between them. CDR1 is ENHRY and CDR2 is SYGVKD in the germline V gene. This CDR3 is 13 amino acids long. The CDR3 bases are TGTGCCATCAGTGACGTTAAGGCCTACGAGCAGTACTTC. As protein: CAISDVKAYEQYF.

This clonotype appeared many times. This sequence joins TRBV6-5 and TRBJ2-6, with D unresolved. V shed 2 bases and J shed 0 bases, with 5 bases lying between them. Looked up from germline, CDR1 is MNHEY and CDR2 is SVGAGI. The CDR3 length is 15 residues. CDR3 sequence: CASSYGSSGANVLTF. Written as DNA, the CDR3 is TGTGCCAGCAGTTACGGGTCCTCTGGGGCCAACGTCCTGACTTTC.

The table lists this clonotype with many counts. A read error may produce the germline difference seen at one junction end. The V and J genes are TRBV5-1 and TRBJ2-5; D ambiguous. Germline loops: CDR1 SGHRS, CDR2 YFSETQ. CDR3 length: 11 amino acids. The CDR3 DNA sequence: TGTGCCAGCAGCGCACAAGAGACCCAGTACTTC. Translation: CASSAQETQYF.

This clonotype has a handful of counts. The chain has TRBV30 and TRBJ2-3, with a weak D call TRBD1 (5 bases). The germline gives CDR1 GTSNPN, CDR2 SVGIG (reference sequence). CDR3 length: 12 residues. CDR3: CAAGPNTDTQYF. In DNA, the CDR3 is TGTGCTGCAGGGCCGAACACAGATACGCAGTATTTT.

The chain has TRBV5-1 and TRBJ2-7, with 7 bases identical to TRBD1. CDR3 length: 15 amino acids. The ends lost 4 bases at V and 3 bases at J; junction bases unmatched: 10. In germline, CDR1 is SGHRS, CDR2 YFSETQ. The CDR3 region is CASSPSPGQIYEQYF. DNA for the CDR3: TGCGCCAGCAGCCCGTCACCGGGACAGATCTACGAGCAGTACTTC.

This clonotype was observed at least ten times. The rearrangement links TRBV12-3 or TRBV12-4 to TRBJ1-3; 10 bases map to TRBD1. The V gene end was trimmed by 7 bases and the J gene end by 2 bases; junction bases not matched to a gene: 8. This CDR3 is built from 16 residues. In nucleotides, the CDR3 is TGTGCCAGCAAGGACAGGGGGGTTTTCACTGGAAACACCATATATTTT. Translated: CASKDRGVFTGNTIYF.